The 22 T cell receptor beta chains below all came from one sample that was sequenced in a study of blood T cell repertoires in COVID-19. Only in-frame clones appear in the TCRdb table, and some are missing; sequencing was by immunoSEQ multiplex PCR. Counted here are 190,000 or so clones, around 88% occurring once; the ten biggest clones make up around 8.6%. The sequenced material came from PBMCs or T cells enriched from blood (not recorded which). These TCRs come from a woman in her 30s who had recovered from COVID-19.

This chain connects TRBV28 to TRBJ2-6; perhaps TRBD2 as D (5 bases). With 1 base removed from V and 3 bases from J, the gap between germline ends came to 19 bases. The germline V gene has CDR1 MDHEN and CDR2 SYDVKM. CDR3 length: 19 amino acids. The DNA of the CDR3 is TGTGCCAGCAGTTTATTTAGCGTCAAGGTGGGAAGTGGGGCCAACGTCCTGACTTTC. This gives the protein CASSLFSVKVGSGANVLTF. The full variable domain, rest sourced from reference TRBV28 and TRBJ2-6, is DVKVTQSSRYLVKRTGEKVFLECVQDMDHENMFWYRQDPGLGLRLIYFSYDVKMKEKGDIPEGYSVSREKKERFSLILESASTNQTSMYLCASSLFSVKVGSGANVLTFGAGSRLTVL.

The genes are TRBV25-1 and TRBJ2-2; no clear D gene. V was trimmed by 3 bases and J by 1 base, leaving 6 bases between them. The CDR3 covers 14 residues. From germline, CDR1 is MGHDK and CDR2 SYGVNS. The CDR3, as DNA: TGTGCCAGCAGTGAGAGGCTGAACACCGGGGAGCTGTTTTTT. Residues: CASSERLNTGELFF.

This chain uses TRBV25-1 with TRBJ2-7; D ambiguous. The CDR3 has 10 residues. CDR1 and CDR2 (germline): MGHDK, SYGVNS. The V end was cut by 8 bases, the J end by 3 bases, with 5 bases between. In nucleotides, the CDR3 is TGTGCCAGCGGAGACTACGAGCAGTACTTC. Translating it yields CASGDYEQYF.

This clone appeared a single time. The chain's CDR3 is CASSLVGVETQYF. The CDR3 nucleotides are TGCGCCAGCAGCTTGGTAGGGGTGGAGACCCAGTACTTC. J is TRBJ2-5 and V is TRBV5-1; D perhaps matches TRBD1 (5 bases). CDR1 is SGHRS, CDR2 YFSETQ, per germline. The germline V and J ends were trimmed by 0 bases and 5 bases, with 8 bases remaining between them. This CDR3 region has 13 residues.

The chain couples TRBV19 to TRBJ2-1; 9 bases are a match to TRBD2. Germline V lookup: CDR1 LNHDA, CDR2 SQIVND (reference sequence). The length of the CDR3 is 17 residues. V gave up 3 bases and J gave up 2 bases; unmatched junction bases: 8. This chain's CDR3 is CASSMWLAGSPYNEQFF. The CDR3 DNA reads TGTGCCAGTAGTATGTGGCTAGCGGGATCTCCCTACAATGAGCAGTTCTTC. The complete variable domain, with remaining parts taken from reference TRBV19 and TRBJ2-1, reads DGGITQSPKYLFRKEGQNVTLSCEQNLNHDAMYWYRQDPGQGLRLIYYSQIVNDFQKGDIAEGYSVSREKKESFPLTVTSAQKNPTAFYLCASSMWLAGSPYNEQFFGPGTRLTVL.

The gene calls are TRBV14 and TRBJ2-7; 12 bases agree with TRBD2. This CDR3 has 13 amino acids. V was pared by 4 bases and J by 10 bases, with 5 bases of the junction left unmatched. Germline values: CDR1 SGHDN, CDR2 FVKESK. The CDR3 loop is CASSPRTSGEQYF. DNA for the CDR3: TGTGCCAGCAGCCCGCGGACTAGCGGGGAACAGTACTTC.

The chain employs TRBV27 and TRBJ1-1; possibly TRBD1 for D (6 bases). With 10 bases removed from V and 7 bases from J, the gap between germline ends came to 16 bases. Germline V CDR1 and CDR2: MNHEY, SMNVEV (reference sequence). The CDR3 consists of 12 residues. The CDR3 sequence: CANNTLGGEAFF. The CDR3 bases are TGTGCCAACAACACCCTAGGGGGTGAAGCTTTCTTT.

The chain links TRBV3-1 (or the pseudogene TRBV3-2) to TRBJ2-5; 8 bases are shared with TRBD1. The CDR3 is made up of 13 amino acids. Looked up from germline, CDR1 is LGHDT and CDR2 is YNNKEL (reference sequence). V gave up 4 bases and J gave up 8 bases; unmatched junction bases: 6. CDR3 loop: CASSLGTGRTQYF. CDR3 sequence (DNA): TGTGCCAGCAGCCTAGGGACAGGTCGAACCCAGTACTTC.

This clone was seen a single time. The chain employs TRBV21-1 and TRBJ2-6; TRBD1 was called by the table and not checked on the DNA. TRBV21-1 is marked as a pseudogene. CDR3 length equals 19 residues. The CDR3 region has the DNA TGTGCCACCTCATGGGACAGGGGCCGTCCTTTCTCTGGGGCCAACGTCCTGACTTTC. Protein product: CATSWDRGRPFSGANVLTF.

This chain joins TRBV4-1 and TRBJ2-3; 9 bases fit TRBD2. CDR3 length equals 14 residues. V trimming: 1 base; J trimming: 5 bases; junction bases outside the gene matches: 1. Germline V gives CDR1 MGHRA, CDR2 YSYEKL. CDR3 protein: CASSQVAGVDTQYF. CDR3 nucleotides: TGCGCCAGCAGCCAAGTAGCGGGGGTAGATACGCAGTATTTT.

This chain links TRBV12-3 or TRBV12-4 with TRBJ2-7, with D maybe TRBD2 (6 bases). The CDR3 loop spans 13 amino acids. Trimming stripped 3 bases from V and 3 bases from J, with 9 bases between. This chain's CDR3 is CASSLSGVYEQYF. CDR3 in DNA: TGTGCCAGCAGTTTGTCGGGAGTCTACGAGCAGTACTTC.

The chain carries TRBV6-1 and TRBJ2-2, with a weak D call TRBD1 (5 bases). The CDR3 spans 15 residues. The germline CDR1 and CDR2 sequences are MNHNS and SASEGT. V lost 2 bases to trimming and J lost 1 base, with 8 bases between them. CDR3 in amino acids: CASSESTVNTGELFF. The CDR3 nucleotides are TGTGCCAGCAGTGAATCGACAGTGAACACCGGGGAGCTGTTTTTT.

The rearrangement uses TRBV7-2 and TRBJ2-1; possible D gene TRBD2, 6 bases. CDR1 and CDR2 (germline): SGHTA, FQGNSA. V lost 4 bases, J lost 11 bases, and 15 bases lay in between. The CDR3 has 13 amino acids. The CDR3 region is CASSSQSSGKQFF. CDR3 in DNA: TGTGCCAGCAGCTCCCAAAGTAGCGGAAAGCAGTTCTTC.

V is TRBV9 and J is TRBJ2-5, with TRBD1 matching over 11 bases. CDR1 SGDLS and CDR2 YYNGEE come from the germline V gene. The CDR3 is made up of 15 amino acids. With 3 bases clipped from V and 6 bases from J, the junction kept 7 bases outside the gene matches. The CDR3 protein is CASSASGDRGKTQYF. CDR3 sequence (DNA): TGTGCCAGCAGCGCCTCCGGGGACAGGGGGAAGACCCAGTACTTC.

This clone was seen just once. In DNA, the CDR3 is TGTGCCAGCAGCTCGGGACAAGTCTACGAGCAGTACTTC. It encodes CASSSGQVYEQYF. The chain is built from TRBV7-9 and TRBJ2-7; TRBD1 is a possible D gene (6 bases). The V end was cut by 4 bases, the J end by 3 bases, with 10 bases between. This CDR3 spans 13 amino acids. Germline V gene lookup returns CDR1 SEHNR and CDR2 FQNEAQ (reference sequence).

V gene TRBV19 combines with J gene TRBJ1-1, with TRBD1 identical over 9 bases. The CDR3 sequence is 15 residues long. Germline V gives CDR1 LNHDA, CDR2 SQIVND (reference sequence). The J segment lost 0 bases and the V segment lost 9 bases, leaving 8 bases of the junction unmatched. The CDR3 region has the DNA TGTGCCAGCCGACAGGGGGGAAACATGAACACTGAAGCTTTCTTT. Encoded protein: CASRQGGNMNTEAFF. The whole variable domain, remainder taken from reference TRBV19 and TRBJ1-1, is DGGITQSPKYLFRKEGQNVTLSCEQNLNHDAMYWYRQDPGQGLRLIYYSQIVNDFQKGDIAEGYSVSREKKESFPLTVTSAQKNPTAFYLCASRQGGNMNTEAFFGQGTRLTVV.

This chain joins TRBV11-3 and TRBJ2-2; a weak D match, TRBD2 (5 bases). Germline CDR1 is SGHNT and CDR2 is YENEEA. This CDR3 has 14 residues. Between the trimmed V and J ends, which lost 2 bases and 7 bases, there was a span of 11 bases. The CDR3 loop reads CASSLYGEVGELFF. The CDR3 DNA reads as TGTGCCAGCAGCTTATACGGGGAAGTCGGGGAGCTGTTTTTT. Combining the CDR3 with reference TRBV11-3 and TRBJ2-2 gives the whole variable domain EAGVVQSPRYKIIEKKQPVAFWCNPISGHNTLYWYLQNLGQGPELLIRYENEEAVDDSQLPKDRFSAERLKGVDSTLKIQPAELGDSAVYLCASSLYGEVGELFFGEGSRLTVL.

The chain couples TRBV5-6 to TRBJ1-1; perhaps TRBD1 as D (5 bases). Per the germline V gene, CDR1 is SGHDT and CDR2 is YYEEEE. The CDR3 extends over 14 amino acids. The V and J ends lost 2 bases and 1 base respectively, with 9 bases between them. The CDR3 here is CASSFGTSNTEAFF. CDR3 coding DNA: TGTGCCAGCAGCTTTGGGACTTCGAACACTGAAGCTTTCTTT.

This chain uses TRBV4-1 with TRBJ2-7; 8 nucleotides line up with TRBD2. CDR1 MGHRA and CDR2 YSYEKL come from the germline V gene. V shed 3 bases and J 3 bases; nucleotides not matched to a gene: 7. This CDR3 has 15 amino acids. The CDR3 bases are TGCGCCAGCAGCCATCTAGCGGGCCTTAACTACGAGCAGTACTTC. Translation: CASSHLAGLNYEQYF.

This chain connects TRBV9 to TRBJ2-1; the match to TRBD2 covers 8 bases. This CDR3 is built from 17 residues. Germline-derived CDR1 and CDR2 are SGDLS and YYNGEE. The V gene end was trimmed by 0 bases and the J gene end by 1 base; junction bases not matched to a gene: 6. The CDR3 is CASSVAIREGSYNEQFF. CDR3 nucleotides: TGTGCCAGCAGCGTAGCTATACGGGAGGGATCCTACAATGAGCAGTTCTTC.

CDR3 sequence reads: CASSLGTGSSYEQYF. CDR3 DNA sequence: TGTGCCAGCAGCTTGGGGACAGGGAGCTCCTACGAGCAGTACTTC. The V and J genes are TRBV5-5 and TRBJ2-7, with 8 bases matching TRBD1. Germline trimming cut 0 bases from V and 0 bases from J; bases unmatched to any gene: 2. This CDR3 is built from 15 residues. CDR1 is SGHKS and CDR2 is YYEKEE in the germline V gene (reference sequence).

The chain employs TRBV24-1 and TRBJ2-2, with 9 bases lining up with TRBD1. Trimming at V came to 6 bases and at J to 5 bases, leaving 6 bases not matched to a gene. This CDR3 contains 15 residues. From germline, CDR1 is KGHDR and CDR2 SFDVKD. CDR3 residues: CATSRPGTGTGELFF. The CDR3 DNA reads TGTGCCACCAGTCGTCCCGGGACAGGGACCGGGGAGCTGTTTTTT.